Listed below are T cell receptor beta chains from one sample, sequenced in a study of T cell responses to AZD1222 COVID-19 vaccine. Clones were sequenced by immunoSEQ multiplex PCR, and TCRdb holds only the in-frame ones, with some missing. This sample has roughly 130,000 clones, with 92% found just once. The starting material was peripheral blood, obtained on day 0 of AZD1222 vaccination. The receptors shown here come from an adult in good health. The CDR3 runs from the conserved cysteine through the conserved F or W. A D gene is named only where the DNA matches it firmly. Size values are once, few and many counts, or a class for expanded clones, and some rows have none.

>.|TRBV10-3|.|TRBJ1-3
TGTGCCATCACCGGGTCTGGAAACACCATATATTTT
CAITGSGNTIYF
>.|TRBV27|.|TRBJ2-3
TGTGCCAGCAGTTTAGTTTTCCTCCCCACAGATACGCAGTATTTT
CASSLVFLPTDTQYF
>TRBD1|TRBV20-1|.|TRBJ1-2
TGCAGTGCTAGTAAAGGGACAGGGGGCGACTATGGCTACACCTTC
CSASKGTGGDYGYTF
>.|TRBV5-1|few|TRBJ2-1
TGCGCCAGCAGCTTGGAAGACACGTACAATGAGCAGTTCTTC
CASSLEDTYNEQFF
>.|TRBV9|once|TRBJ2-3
TGTGCCAGCAGCCCCCGTCCCCTCACAGATACGCAGTATTTT
CASSPRPLTDTQYF
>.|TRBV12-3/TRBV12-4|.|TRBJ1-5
TGTGCCAGCAGTCTTTTCCCCCAGCCCCAGCATTTT
CASSLFPQPQHF
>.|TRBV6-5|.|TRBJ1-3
TGTGCCAGCAGTTACGGGTGGGGAAACACCATATATTTT
CASSYGWGNTIYF
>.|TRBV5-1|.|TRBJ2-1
TGCGCCAGCAGCCAGAACCCCTACAATGAGCAGTTCTTC
CASSQNPYNEQFF
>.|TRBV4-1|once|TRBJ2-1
TGCGCCAGCAGCCAAGAACCAGAGAGCTACAATGAGCAGTTCTTC
CASSQEPESYNEQFF
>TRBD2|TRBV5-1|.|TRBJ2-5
TGCGCCAGCAGCTTGGCCAGCGGGGGAGCCAACAACGAGACCCAGTACTTC
CASSLASGGANNETQYF
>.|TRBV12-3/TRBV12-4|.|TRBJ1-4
TGTGCCAGCTCCCGGACTAATGAAAAACTGTTTTTT
CASSRTNEKLFF
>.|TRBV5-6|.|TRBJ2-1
TGTGCCAGCAGCTTACGTGGTTACAATGAGCAGTTCTTC
CASSLRGYNEQFF
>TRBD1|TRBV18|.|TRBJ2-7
TGTGCCAGCTCACCCCAGGGGGCATCCTACGAGCAGTACTTC
CASSPQGASYEQYF
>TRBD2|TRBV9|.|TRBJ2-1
TGTGCCAGCAGCGTACTAGCGGGGGGATACTACAATGAGCAGTTCTTC
CASSVLAGGYYNEQFF
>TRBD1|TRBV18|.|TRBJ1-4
TGTGCCAGCTCAATGGCGGGACAGTATGAAAAACTGTTTTTT
CASSMAGQYEKLFF
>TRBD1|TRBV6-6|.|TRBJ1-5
TGTGCCAGCAGTCCTGGACAGGGGGAGCGTCAGCCCCAGCATTTT
CASSPGQGERQPQHF
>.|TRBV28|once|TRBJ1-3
TGTGCCAGCAGTTTATCGCGCTCTGGAAACACCATATATTTT
CASSLSRSGNTIYF
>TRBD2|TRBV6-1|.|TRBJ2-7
TGTGCCAGCAGTGAATTGGCGGGGGGAACCTACGAGCAGTACTTC
CASSELAGGTYEQYF
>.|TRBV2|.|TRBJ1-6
TGTGCCAGCAGTGAATCGGGGAGCTCCTATAATTCACCCCTCCACTTT
CASSESGSSYNSPLHF
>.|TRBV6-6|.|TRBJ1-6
TGTGCCAGCAGTTACGGCGACTCCTATAATTCACCCCTCCACTTT
CASSYGDSYNSPLHF
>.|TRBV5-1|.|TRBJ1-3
TGCGCCAGCAGCCTTGTTGGGGAGGGCTCTGGAAACACCATATATTTT
CASSLVGEGSGNTIYF
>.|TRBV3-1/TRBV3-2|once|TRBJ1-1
TGTGCCAGCAGCCAAGATGGGACTAACACTGAAGCTTTCTTT
CASSQDGTNTEAFF
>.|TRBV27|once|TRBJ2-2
TGTGCCAGCAGGGGGAGGAACACCGGGGAGCTGTTTTTT
CASRGRNTGELFF
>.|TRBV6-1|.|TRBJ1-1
TGTGCCAGCAGTGCCTACGGGAACCCCCTGAACACTGAAGCTTTCTTT
CASSAYGNPLNTEAFF